The 32 T cell receptor beta chains below come from one sample, sequenced in a study of blood T cell repertoires in COVID-19. TCRdb's table, derived via immunoSEQ multiplex PCR, lists solely in-frame clones and lacks some. This table has approximately 230,000 clones, about nine tenths appearing once. The sample taken for sequencing was PBMCs or T cells enriched from blood (not recorded which). These receptors came from a young man who had recovered from COVID-19.

The rearrangement uses TRBV6-2 or TRBV6-3 and TRBJ1-5; 7 bases match TRBD1. The CDR3 contains 19 residues. With V trimmed by 2 bases and J by 2 bases, 15 bases remained unmatched. Germline-derived CDR1 and CDR2 are MNHEY and SVGEGT. The CDR3 DNA reads TGTGCCAGCAGTTACGCCGCCTTGACAGGGTTGGGGGGCAATCAGCCCCAGCATTTT. Translated, it gives CASSYAALTGLGGNQPQHF.

The chain is built from TRBV27 and TRBJ1-6; 9 bases map to TRBD1. Germline assignment: CDR1 MNHEY and CDR2 SMNVEV (reference sequence). After removal of 7 bases from V and 7 bases from J, the junction contained 8 bases not matched to a gene. This CDR3 has 15 amino acids. The CDR3 nucleotides read TGTGCCAGCACCACCCGACAGGGGGGAAATTCACCCCTCCACTTT. Residues: CASTTRQGGNSPLHF.

CDR3 nucleotides: TGTGCCAGCAGTTTAGAGCTTGCGAACACCGGGGAGCTGTTTTTT. Its translation: CASSLELANTGELFF. The J gene is TRBJ2-2, the V gene TRBV27, with D unresolved. Germline values: CDR1 MNHEY, CDR2 SMNVEV (reference sequence). The V end lost 2 bases, the J end lost 0 bases, and 7 bases lay between the germline ends. This CDR3 is 15 amino acids long.

The CDR3: CASTPTGSTNEKLFF. In DNA form, the CDR3 reads TGCGCCAGCACCCCGACAGGGTCAACTAATGAAAAACTGTTTTTT. The genes are TRBV5-1 and TRBJ1-4, with 7 bases fitting TRBD1. V dropped 6 bases and J dropped 0; count of bases not matched to a gene: 5. Germline CDR1 and CDR2: SGHRS and YFSETQ. The CDR3 covers 15 residues.

This clone was found a few times. The gene calls are TRBV15 and TRBJ2-7, with a tentative D call TRBD2 (5 bases). V dropped 3 bases and J dropped 2 bases, with 20 bases sitting between them. The germline V gene has CDR1 LNHNV and CDR2 YYDKDF (reference sequence). This CDR3 has 17 residues. CDR3 nucleotide sequence: TGTGCCACCAGCAGCTCGACGACTATCCTGAGGACCTACGAGCAGTACTTC. Translation: CATSSSTTILRTYEQYF.

This clone turned up a few times. V usage is TRBV19 and J usage is TRBJ2-7; 14 bases line up with TRBD2. Germline-derived CDR1 and CDR2 are LNHDA and SQIVND (reference sequence). After removal of 4 bases from V and 2 bases from J, the junction contained 7 bases not matched to a gene. The CDR3 runs 17 residues. CDR3 nucleotide sequence: TGTGCCAGTAGTAGGACTAGCGGGAGGAAAAGGACCTACGAGCAGTACTTC. This encodes CASSRTSGRKRTYEQYF.

The V call is TRBV3-1 (or the pseudogene TRBV3-2), the J call TRBJ2-1, with D tentatively TRBD1 (6 bases). Trimming stripped 4 bases from V and 4 bases from J, with 14 bases between. The CDR3 spans 15 residues. CDR1 is LGHDT and CDR2 is YNNKEL in the germline V gene (reference sequence). This CDR3 reads CASSLGTGKYNEQFF. CDR3 sequence (DNA): TGTGCCAGCAGCCTTGGAACAGGGAAGTACAATGAGCAGTTCTTC.

The genes are TRBV6-2 or TRBV6-3 and TRBJ2-5, with D tentatively TRBD1 (6 bases). CDR3 size: 16 residues. Germline CDR1 is MNHEY and CDR2 is SVGEGT. Trimming stripped 6 bases from V and 7 bases from J, with 24 bases between. The CDR3 here is CASSPQLVGAVGTQYF. Written as DNA, the CDR3 is TGTGCCAGCAGCCCCCAGCTTGTGGGGGCCGTCGGGACCCAGTACTTC.

V gene TRBV7-8 combines with J gene TRBJ2-7; D gene uncertain. CDR3 length: 14 residues. Trimming pared 5 bases from V and 2 bases from J, leaving 13 bases between. Germline V CDR1 and CDR2: SGHVS, FQNEAQ. CDR3: CASSDPNRAYEQYF. CDR3 DNA sequence: TGTGCCAGCAGCGATCCAAACAGAGCCTACGAGCAGTACTTC.

The CDR3 loop is CAWEGAGGGTDTQYF. In nucleotides, the CDR3 is TGTGCCTGGGAAGGAGCGGGGGGAGGCACAGATACGCAGTATTTT. J is TRBJ2-3 and V is TRBV30, with TRBD2 matching over 9 bases. Germline V gene sequence: CDR1 GTSNPN, CDR2 SVGIG (reference sequence). This CDR3 is 15 amino acids long. V shed 5 bases, J shed 1 base, and the junction held 7 bases outside the gene matches.

This chain links TRBV29-1 with TRBJ2-1; a possible D gene is TRBD2 (5 bases). In germline, CDR1 is SQVTM, CDR2 ANQGSEA. The V and J ends lost 6 bases and 0 bases respectively, with 15 bases between them. The CDR3 has 15 residues. CDR3 amino acids: CSVGRGPASYNEQFF. The DNA of the CDR3 is TGCAGCGTAGGTCGAGGGCCGGCCTCCTACAATGAGCAGTTCTTC.

The V and J genes are TRBV9 and TRBJ2-2, with 10 bases matching TRBD2. This CDR3 has 16 amino acids. Germline lookup yields CDR1 SGDLS and CDR2 YYNGEE. Germline trimming cut 4 bases from V and 1 base from J; bases unmatched to any gene: 4. The CDR3, as DNA: TGTGCCAGCAGCCCTCGACTAGCGGGGAACACCGGGGAGCTGTTTTTT. The encoded protein is CASSPRLAGNTGELFF.

This rearrangement joins TRBV19 to TRBJ1-1; D not resolved. The V and J ends lost 6 bases and 1 base respectively, with 6 bases between them. Germline V gene lookup returns CDR1 LNHDA and CDR2 SQIVND (reference sequence). The CDR3 runs to 12 residues. CDR3 in amino acids: CASRFGNTEAFF. In DNA, the CDR3 is TGTGCCAGTAGGTTCGGGAACACTGAAGCTTTCTTT.

This clone was observed a few times. Additional DNA sequences in this sample encode the identical CDR3. This chain links TRBV3-1 (or the pseudogene TRBV3-2) with TRBJ2-5, with 7 bases lining up with TRBD1. Germline loops: CDR1 LGHDT, CDR2 YNNKEL (reference sequence). V shed 4 bases, J shed 2 bases, and the junction held 4 bases outside the gene matches. This CDR3 is 14 amino acids long. The CDR3 loop reads CASSPWTGQETQYF. CDR3 nucleotide sequence: TGTGCCAGCAGCCCGTGGACAGGACAAGAGACCCAGTACTTC.

This clone was counted a few times. V is TRBV10-2 and J is TRBJ2-1; TRBD2 matches 12 bases. Germline-derived CDR1 and CDR2 are WSHSY and SAAADI. The CDR3 totals 16 residues. The V segment lost 2 bases and the J segment 8 bases; nucleotides outside the gene matches: 7. The CDR3 reads CASSEGSSGRVYEQFF. As DNA, the CDR3 is TGCGCCAGCAGTGAGGGTTCTAGCGGGAGGGTCTATGAGCAGTTCTTC.

The rearrangement links TRBV5-1 to TRBJ2-7; possibly TRBD1 for D (5 bases). The CDR3 has 15 amino acids. The germline CDR1 and CDR2 sequences are SGHRS and YFSETQ. Trimming removed 2 bases at V and 7 bases at J, with 19 bases between. CDR3 region: CASSLLQGAVTEQYF. The CDR3 coding sequence is TGCGCCAGCAGCTTACTTCAGGGCGCCGTAACTGAGCAGTACTTC.

This clone was counted between two and nine times. The rearrangement uses TRBV27 and TRBJ2-3; possibly TRBD2 for D (6 bases). The CDR3 is made up of 14 amino acids. CDR1 is MNHEY and CDR2 is SMNVEV in the germline V gene (reference sequence). Trimming stripped 3 bases from V and 4 bases from J, with 11 bases between. The CDR3 DNA follows: TGTGCCAGCAGTTTGCGGGACCCCGCAGATACGCAGTATTTT. The encoded protein is CASSLRDPADTQYF.

J is TRBJ1-4 and V is TRBV5-1, with D possibly matching TRBD1 (6 bases). Germline V gene data show CDR1 as SGHRS and CDR2 as YFSETQ. V was trimmed by 0 bases and J by 10 bases, leaving 13 bases between them. The CDR3 runs to 14 residues. For the CDR3, the DNA is TGCGCCAGCAGCTTGGAGGGGGTAGGGGCAAAACTGTTTTTT. This encodes CASSLEGVGAKLFF.

The chain has TRBV7-2 and TRBJ1-6; 7 bases fit TRBD1. V lost 5 bases and J lost 5; bases outside the gene matches: 6. This CDR3 has 15 amino acids. The germline gives CDR1 SGHTA, CDR2 FQGNSA. As DNA, the CDR3 is TGTGCCAGCAGCCCGGGGGACAGAAATAATTCACCCCTCCACTTT. Its protein product is CASSPGDRNNSPLHF.

This clone appeared a few times. The chain has TRBV28 and TRBJ1-4; TRBD1 is a possible D gene (6 bases). The germline V gene has CDR1 MDHEN and CDR2 SYDVKM. The CDR3 is 14 residues long. Trimming took off 6 bases at V and 6 bases at J, with 14 bases between the two ends. CDR3 region: CASRMARGDEKLFF. Written as DNA, the CDR3 is TGTGCCAGCAGGATGGCCAGGGGAGATGAAAAACTGTTTTTT. Filled out from reference TRBV28 and TRBJ1-4, the complete variable domain reads DVKVTQSSRYLVKRTGEKVFLECVQDMDHENMFWYRQDPGLGLRLIYFSYDVKMKEKGDIPEGYSVSREKKERFSLILESASTNQTSMYLCASRMARGDEKLFFGSGTQLSVL.

The chain recombines TRBV15 with TRBJ1-3; 9 bases fit TRBD1. With 3 bases clipped from V and 4 bases from J, the junction kept 10 bases outside the gene matches. The CDR3 length is 17 residues. Germline loops: CDR1 LNHNV, CDR2 YYDKDF (reference sequence). The CDR3 sequence is CATSRRTGGASGNTIYF. The CDR3 coding sequence is TGTGCCACCAGCAGGCGTACAGGGGGCGCTTCGGGAAACACCATATATTTT.

This sequence joins TRBV6-2 or TRBV6-3 and TRBJ2-1; no firm D call. V lost 1 base and J 7 bases, leaving 5 bases between the germline ends. Per the germline V gene, CDR1 is MNHEY and CDR2 is SVGEGT. The CDR3 length is 12 residues. The CDR3 here is CASSYFSNEQFF. In DNA, the CDR3 is TGTGCCAGCAGTTACTTTTCGAATGAGCAGTTCTTC.

This clone has a handful of counts. The chain uses TRBV5-1 and TRBJ1-1; D is possibly TRBD1 (5 bases). The germline V gene has CDR1 SGHRS and CDR2 YFSETQ. The CDR3 extends over 14 amino acids. The V gene lost 3 bases and the J gene lost 3 bases, with 12 bases spanning the gap. In DNA form, the CDR3 reads TGCGCCAGCAGCTCTCAGGGAGGGGACACTGAAGCTTTCTTT. It is translated as CASSSQGGDTEAFF.

This clone was seen just once. This sequence joins TRBV24-1 and TRBJ2-2, with unresolved D. CDR3 length equals 16 residues. Germline CDR1 and CDR2: KGHDR and SFDVKD. The V end was cut by 0 bases, the J end by 0 bases, with 7 bases between. CDR3 protein: CATSDLRLANTGELFF. The CDR3 nucleotides read TGTGCCACCAGTGATTTGCGACTTGCGAACACCGGGGAGCTGTTTTTT.

The CDR3 loop reads CASSVGTGAHNEQFF. DNA for the CDR3: TGTGCCAGCAGTGTCGGAACAGGGGCCCACAATGAGCAGTTCTTC. The chain has TRBV2 and TRBJ2-1; 7 bases are a match to TRBD1. The germline gives CDR1 SNHLY, CDR2 FYNNEI. The V gene end was trimmed by 4 bases and the J gene end by 5 bases; junction bases not matched to a gene: 8. The CDR3 runs 15 residues. The whole variable domain, filled in from reference TRBV2 and TRBJ2-1, reads EPEVTQTPSHQVTQMGQEVILRCVPISNHLYFYWYRQILGQKVEFLVSFYNNEISEKSEIFDDQFSVERPDGSNFTLKIRSTKLEDSAMYFCASSVGTGAHNEQFFGPGTRLTVL.

The chain recombines TRBV11-2 with TRBJ1-1; a weak D match, TRBD1 (5 bases). Germline-derived CDR1 and CDR2 are SGHAT and FQNNGV. Trimming removed 1 base from V and 1 base from J, with 19 bases in between. The CDR3 consists of 18 residues. DNA for the CDR3: TGTGCCAGCAGCTTAGGTAAGAAACACAGGAATGAGAACACTGAAGCTTTCTTT. Translated: CASSLGKKHRNENTEAFF.

The chain employs TRBV6-5 and TRBJ2-2; D may be TRBD1 (5 bases). V shed 10 bases and J shed 2 bases, with 14 bases lying between them. Looked up from germline, CDR1 is MNHEY and CDR2 is SVGAGI. This CDR3 has 14 amino acids. Here the CDR3 reads CATRPTANTGELFF. CDR3 coding DNA: TGTGCCACCCGACCGACAGCTAACACCGGGGAGCTGTTTTTT.

The chain employs TRBV9 and TRBJ1-1, with a possible D match to TRBD1 (6 bases). V lost 0 bases to trimming and J lost 4 bases, with 10 bases between them. CDR1 and CDR2 from the germline V gene are SGDLS and YYNGEE. CDR3 length equals 14 residues. In DNA form, the CDR3 reads TGTGCCAGCAGCGTAGCAGGGGATGGCACTGAAGCTTTCTTT. Residues: CASSVAGDGTEAFF. The whole variable domain, filled in from reference TRBV9 and TRBJ1-1, reads DSGVTQTPKHLITATGQRVTLRCSPRSGDLSVYWYQQSLDQGLQFLIQYYNGEERAKGNILERFSAQQFPDLHSELNLSSLELGDSALYFCASSVAGDGTEAFFGQGTRLTVV.

The J gene is TRBJ1-2, the V gene TRBV7-9; TRBD1 matches 8 bases. CDR3 size: 13 residues. J lost 8 bases, V lost 5 bases, and 7 bases had no gene match. Germline V gene lookup returns CDR1 SEHNR and CDR2 FQNEAQ (reference sequence). This chain's CDR3 is CASSVTGDQGYTF. The CDR3 coding sequence is TGTGCCAGCAGCGTGACAGGGGATCAGGGCTACACCTTC.

Only one count was recorded for this clone. The CDR3 DNA sequence: TGCGCCAGCAGCCTAGCGGGAACCTACGAGCAGTACTTC. Protein sequence: CASSLAGTYEQYF. J is TRBJ2-7 and V is TRBV5-1, with 9 bases that match TRBD2. The CDR3 runs to 13 residues. Looked up from germline, CDR1 is SGHRS and CDR2 is YFSETQ. The V gene end was trimmed by 4 bases and the J gene end by 2 bases; junction bases not matched to a gene: 1.

The gene calls are TRBV28 and TRBJ1-5; 10 bases agree with TRBD1. Trimming removed 7 bases from V and 6 bases from J; junction bases left unmatched: 6. The CDR3 extends over 14 amino acids. Per germline, CDR1 MDHEN and CDR2 SYDVKM. This CDR3 reads CASTLDRGPQPQHF. CDR3 sequence (DNA): TGTGCCAGCACCCTCGACAGGGGGCCTCAGCCCCAGCATTTT.

V usage is TRBV7-8 and J usage is TRBJ1-5; tentatively, D is TRBD1 (6 bases). There are 16 residues in the CDR3. V was cut by 3 bases and J by 7 bases, with 19 bases left in between. Germline V lookup: CDR1 SGHVS, CDR2 FQNEAQ. The CDR3 DNA follows: TGTGCCAGCAGCTTTATAGTCAGGGGAAAAGGACAGCCCCAGCATTTT. Translation gives CASSFIVRGKGQPQHF.